This T cell receptor beta chain was profiled in a study of T cells of healthy individuals. TCRdb reprocessed the 5' RACE reads with MiXCR, giving one entry per CDR3 protein. The repertoire consists of about 63,000 distinct CDR3 sequences, with around 15% occurring once and the leading ten covering around 4.6%. The clonotype was recovered from a human donor in good health.

The CDR3 region has the DNA TGCGCCAGCAGCTTGGAGAGCGGGGGGCCGGACGAGCAGTACTTC. This codes for CASSLESGGPDEQYF. The chain recombines TRBV5-1 with TRBJ2-7; 9 nucleotides agree with TRBD2. The V segment lost 0 bases and the J segment 5 bases; nucleotides outside the gene matches: 6. Germline values: CDR1 SGHRS, CDR2 YFSETQ. The length of the CDR3 is 15 residues.